The 11 T cell receptor beta chains listed next were all sequenced from one sample in a study of T cells in Graves' hyperthyroidism and ophthalmopathy. Researchers amplified the TCR beta CDR3 regions from RNA transcripts. HTBI primers were employed in a first-round RT-PCR of the TCR CDR3. TCRdb recomputed calls from the multiplex PCR reads with MiXCR, one row per CDR3 protein. The sample yields 650,000 to 750,000 distinct CDR3 sequences, around 13% seen once. Sequencing input: blood. Source of these receptors: a woman aged 18 to 35 with Graves' hyperthyroidism.

This clonotype was seen many times. The chain employs TRBV12-3 or TRBV12-4 and TRBJ2-7; TRBD2 might be the D (6 bases). Deletions cut 6 bases from V and 1 base from J, with 16 bases between. CDR3 length: 15 residues. In nucleotides, the CDR3 is TGTGCCAGCAGATACTCGGGACTGCCTTCCTACGAGCAGTACTTC. Its translation: CASRYSGLPSYEQYF.

Only one count was recorded for this clonotype. This sequence joins TRBV30 and TRBJ2-7; 9 nucleotides agree with TRBD1. Germline CDR1 is GTSNPN and CDR2 is SVGIG (reference sequence). The CDR3 is 16 residues long. V was clipped by 0 bases and J by 4 bases; unmatched bases: 10. The CDR3 DNA reads as TGTGCCTGGAGTGTATGGGAGGGGACAGGGACGTACGAGCAGTACTTC. As protein: CAWSVWEGTGTYEQYF.

This clonotype appeared many times. The genes are TRBV7-2 and TRBJ2-3; D remains unclear. Germline V gives CDR1 SGHTA, CDR2 FQGNSA. CDR3 size: 13 residues. V lost 4 bases and J 3 bases, leaving 8 bases between the germline ends. CDR3 nucleotides: TGTGCCAGCAGCTCTCCTATTACAGATACGCAGTATTTT. As protein: CASSSPITDTQYF.

In its sample, this clonotype was seen a few times. The chain recombines TRBV29-1 with TRBJ1-2; D not certain. CDR3 length: 16 amino acids. Germline CDR1 and CDR2: SQVTM and ANQGSEA. V was pared by 0 bases and J by 4 bases, with 18 bases between. DNA for the CDR3: TGCAGCGTTGAAGATGGGGATTGGGGAGATCGCTATGGCTACACCTTC. Protein: CSVEDGDWGDRYGYTF.

This clonotype came up many times. This chain uses TRBV20-1 with TRBJ1-1, with 8 positions matching TRBD1. The CDR3 sequence is 14 residues long. CDR1 and CDR2 (germline): DFQATT, SNEGSKA (reference sequence). J lost 4 bases, V lost 0 bases, and 4 bases had no gene match. The CDR3 protein is CSARDSGGATEAFF. In DNA, the CDR3 is TGCAGTGCTAGAGACTCAGGGGGCGCCACTGAAGCTTTCTTT.

Many counts were recorded for this clonotype. The J gene is TRBJ2-3, the V gene TRBV27; a weak D match, TRBD2 (6 bases). There are 21 residues in the CDR3. Per germline, CDR1 MNHEY and CDR2 SMNVEV (reference sequence). The V gene lost 0 bases and the J gene lost 2 bases, with 27 bases spanning the gap. This chain's CDR3 is CASSLSAPEVTGVEHTDTQYF. The CDR3 bases are TGTGCCAGCAGTTTATCCGCCCCGGAGGTAACGGGAGTGGAGCACACAGATACGCAGTATTTT.

The chain couples TRBV4-1 to TRBJ2-3, with TRBD1 matching 8 bases. Trimming cost V 3 bases and J 1 base; bases outside gene matches: 6. Germline V gene data show CDR1 as MGHRA and CDR2 as YSYEKL. This CDR3 is built from 16 residues. This CDR3 is CASSHWGQEGTDTQYF. The CDR3 DNA sequence: TGCGCCAGCAGCCATTGGGGACAGGAAGGCACAGATACGCAGTATTTT.

The genes are TRBV5-1 and TRBJ2-7; D is tentatively TRBD1 or TRBD2 (5 bases each). There are 14 residues in the CDR3. The ends were cut back, 1 base at V and 6 bases at J, with 14 bases in the middle. From germline, CDR1 is SGHRS and CDR2 YFSETQ. The CDR3 DNA sequence: TGCGCCAGCAGCTTGACCGGGGCGGCGTTCGAGCAGTACTTC. Protein sequence: CASSLTGAAFEQYF.

At least ten counts were recorded for this clonotype. The chain joins TRBV12-3 or TRBV12-4 to TRBJ2-2; D might be TRBD1 or TRBD2, each matching 5 bases. V lost 3 bases, J lost 5 bases, and 16 bases lay in between. The CDR3 is made up of 16 amino acids. This chain's CDR3 is CASSFLSWGRTGELFF. The CDR3 DNA reads TGTGCCAGCAGTTTCTTGTCCTGGGGACGGACCGGGGAGCTGTTTTTT.

This clonotype was seen at least ten times. The chain has TRBV30 and TRBJ2-7; D ambiguous. The CDR3 totals 12 residues. Per the germline V gene, CDR1 is GTSNPN and CDR2 is SVGIG (reference sequence). V lost 5 bases, J lost 0 bases, and 8 bases lay in between. CDR3 sequence: CAWSRTSYEQYF. Written as DNA, the CDR3 is TGTGCCTGGTCACGTACCTCCTACGAGCAGTACTTC.

The chain links TRBV7-9 to TRBJ2-5, with a weak D call TRBD1 (6 bases). The CDR3 has 16 residues. The V end was cut by 7 bases, the J end by 4 bases, with 22 bases between. The germline V gene has CDR1 SEHNR and CDR2 FQNEAQ (reference sequence). CDR3 DNA sequence: TGTGCCAGCACCAAAACCCTGGGCAGGGGCAGAGAGACCCAGTACTTC. It is translated as CASTKTLGRGRETQYF.